This TCR beta chain comes out of a study of CD8+ T cells in alopecia areata. Reverse transcription of extracted RNA yielded cDNA, which provided the sequencing template. TCRdb keeps only in-frame clones here, not all; method: immunoSEQ multiplex PCR. The sample contains about 210,000 clones, around three fifths of which appear only once. Trimming took 3 bases from V and 5 from J, leaving 21 bases between them. Germline CDR1 reads SGDLS; CDR2 reads YYNGEE. The CDR3 consists of 17 residues. As to treatment: oral pan-JAK inhibitor, 5-10 mg twice daily. The receptor comes from a human donor with alopecia areata. The genes are TRBV9 and TRBJ2-1; D unresolved. This specimen was CD4+ T cells sorted from blood, taken at week 4, from a patient treated with tofacitinib. The DNA of the CDR3 is TGTGCCAGCAGCGCCCGGACCATGCCTCGGGTACACAATGAGCAGTTCTTC. Residues: CASSARTMPRVHNEQFF.